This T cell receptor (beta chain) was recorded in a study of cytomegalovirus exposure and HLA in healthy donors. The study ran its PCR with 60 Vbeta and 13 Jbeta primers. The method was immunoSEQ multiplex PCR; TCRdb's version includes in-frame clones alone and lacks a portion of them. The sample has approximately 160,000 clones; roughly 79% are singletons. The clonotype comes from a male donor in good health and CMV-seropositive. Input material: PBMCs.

In DNA, the CDR3 is TGTGCCAGCCGGGACAGGACGAACACTGAAGCTTTCTTT. It translates to CASRDRTNTEAFF. J is TRBJ1-1 and V is TRBV6-1; 8 nucleotides match TRBD1. Germline V gene data show CDR1 as MNHNS and CDR2 as SASEGT. The CDR3 runs to 13 residues. J was trimmed by 1 base and V by 8 bases; bases with no gene match: 3.